Given below is one TCR beta chain in context. The antigen is unknown. The record originates from a study of cytomegalovirus exposure and HLA in healthy donors. Study in general: HLA-typed donors contributed around 82 million unique TCRs, which were held in an early data release.

The V and J ends lost 3 bases and 4 bases respectively, with 12 bases between them. Per germline, CDR1 MNHEY and CDR2 SMNVEV (reference sequence). This CDR3 contains 14 residues. Whole-study results and caveats: Clonal expansion was found to be greater in HLA-associated TCR beta chains than in equally common others in a later analysis.

The PCR ran on 60 Vbeta and 13 Jbeta primers. The method was immunoSEQ multiplex PCR; TCRdb's version includes in-frame clones alone and lacks a portion of them. The top ten clones hold over 2.5% of a sample with about 150,000 clones, 65% to 75% of them seen once. Sequences were obtained from PBMCs. The rearrangement joins TRBV27 to TRBJ1-2; no definite D call. The TCR was taken from a man aged 18 to 30 in good health and CMV-seronegative. DNA for the CDR3: TGTGCCAGCAGTTTGGTCCACGGCGGCTATGGCTACACCTTC. Protein sequence: CASSLVHGGYGYTF.